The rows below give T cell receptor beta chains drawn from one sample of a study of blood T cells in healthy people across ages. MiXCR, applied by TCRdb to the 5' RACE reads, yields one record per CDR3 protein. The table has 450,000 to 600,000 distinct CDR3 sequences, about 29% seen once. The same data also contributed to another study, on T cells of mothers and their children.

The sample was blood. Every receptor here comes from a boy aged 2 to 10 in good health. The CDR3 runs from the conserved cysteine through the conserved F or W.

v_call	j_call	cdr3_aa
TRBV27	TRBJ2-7	CASSFSGRAGYEQYF
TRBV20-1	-	CSARSERGFGEQYF
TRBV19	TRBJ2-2	CASSINARVNTGELFF
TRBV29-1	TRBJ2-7	CSVGTSGAYEQYF
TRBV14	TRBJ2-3	CASSQATGRGADTQYF
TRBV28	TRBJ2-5	CASSPYLERGKETQYF
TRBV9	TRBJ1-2	CASSPAGLNPYYGYTF
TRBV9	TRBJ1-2	CASSVFGYGYTF
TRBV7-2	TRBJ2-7	CANSLGRSSYEQYF
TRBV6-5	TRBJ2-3	CASSYLSPLSGGPTSTDTQYF
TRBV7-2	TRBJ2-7	CASRSPGQGIYEQYF
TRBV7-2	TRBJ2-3	CASSLIGGDIAQYF
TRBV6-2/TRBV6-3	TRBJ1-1	CASSYSIRNTEAFF
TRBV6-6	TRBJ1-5	CASSYSTGQGGNQPQHF
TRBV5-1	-	CASSWDRNNEQFF
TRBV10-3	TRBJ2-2	CAISPGRYTGELFF
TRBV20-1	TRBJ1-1	CSAREWGGHTEAFF
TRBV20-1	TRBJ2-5	CSARDWKRSAQETQYF
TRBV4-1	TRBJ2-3	CASSQPRRGGKDTQYF
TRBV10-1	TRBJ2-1	CARSSGTAYNEQFF
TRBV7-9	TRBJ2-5	CASSLVGKLAGETQYF
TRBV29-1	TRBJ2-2	CSVEPSGVNTGELFF
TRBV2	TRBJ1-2	CASTHPLGYTF
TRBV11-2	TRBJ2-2	CASSLTRNTGELFF
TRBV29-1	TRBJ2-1	CSVETSGSYNEQFF
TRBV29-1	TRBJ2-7	CSATPGFSRSPEQYF
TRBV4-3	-	CASSQSLADSYEQYF
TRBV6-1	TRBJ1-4	CASRGTVATNEKLFF
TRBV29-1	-	CSVETGGASEQYF
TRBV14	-	CASSQDLVTSSYNEQFF
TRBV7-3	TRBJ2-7	CASMPVPCHEQYF
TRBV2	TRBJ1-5	CASSEGVGQPQHF
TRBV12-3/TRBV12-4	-	CASSLYRVHEQFF
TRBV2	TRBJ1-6	CATSVEGGSPLHF
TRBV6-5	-	CASSSSRTSGRYEQYF
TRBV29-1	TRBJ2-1	CSVSFGAGLYNEQFF
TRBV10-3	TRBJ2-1	CAISATSGGPSEQFF
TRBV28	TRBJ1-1	CASTILGVNTEAFF
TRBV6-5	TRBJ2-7	CASSETGLYEQYF
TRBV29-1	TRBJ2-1	CSVEGVAGNEQFF